The following is a TCR beta chain sequence with its context. CDR3 size: 12 residues. Germline V gene data show CDR1 as SSHAT and CDR2 as FNYEAQ (reference sequence). This sample was taken from a study of CD8 T cells in Susac syndrome. RNA was extracted with the RNeasy kit, and a quantity of about 0.5 to 1 ug was reverse transcribed using random hexamers. TCRdb recomputed calls from the immunoSEQ multiplex PCR reads with MiXCR, one row per CDR3 protein. The sample has approximately 110,000 distinct CDR3 sequences, 95% to 98% seen once. This TCR was recovered from a human donor in good health. The gene calls are TRBV7-7 and TRBJ2-1; D is perhaps TRBD2 (5 bases). Material: CD4+ T cells from PBMCs. The DNA for the CDR3 is TGTGCGCGGACTGTCTCCTACAATGAGCAGTTCTTC. Encoded protein: CARTVSYNEQFF.